The clone carrying this TCR beta chain was detected once. As yet, its antigen is unknown. These data originate in a study of T cell responses to AZD1222 COVID-19 vaccine. Study in general: Second doses that came at about 4 or about 12 weeks were put together.

Study-wide results and limits: Among spike-specific TCRs, nearly half reportedly target unmutated variant regions.

V shed 2 bases and J shed 2 bases, with 7 bases lying between them. CDR3 length: 13 amino acids. Germline CDR1 and CDR2: MNHNS and SASEGT. TCRdb keeps only in-frame clones here, not all; method: immunoSEQ multiplex PCR. Altogether 90,000 to 100,000 clones are present, 88% being singletons, with the ten largest covering 2.8%. This clonotype was obtained from an adult in good health. Sequencing was performed on peripheral blood, taken on day 0 of AZD1222 vaccination. The J gene is TRBJ2-7, the V gene TRBV6-1, with no clear D. The CDR3 DNA is TGTGCCAGCAGTGAATCATGGGCCTACGAGCAGTACTTC. This translates into CASSESWAYEQYF.